This entry lists 2 T cell receptor beta chains sequenced from one sample in a study of CD8+ T cells in alopecia areata. Treatment meaning: oral pan-JAK inhibitor, 5-10 mg twice daily. RNA extraction was followed by reverse transcription into cDNA, which acted as the sequencing template. The protocol was immunoSEQ multiplex PCR, while the TCRdb copy is restricted to in-frame clones and leaves out a portion. The data contain roughly 200,000 clones, around 50% of them seen just once; the ten biggest clones take up roughly 12%. The source was CD8+ T cells sorted from blood, collected at week 24, from a patient treated with tofacitinib. The receptors derive from a human donor with alopecia areata.

This clone was observed once. The CDR3 loop reads CASSQDELRADEAFF. The CDR3 coding sequence is TGTGCCAGCAGCCAAGATGAATTGAGGGCCGATGAAGCTTTCTTT. This chain joins TRBV4-2 and TRBJ1-1; unclear D gene. The V gene lost 0 bases and the J gene lost 7 bases, with 15 bases spanning the gap. This CDR3 has 15 residues. The V gene's germline CDR1 is LGHNA and CDR2 YNFKEQ.

In its sample, this clone was seen a few times. The chain employs TRBV21-1 and TRBJ2-4; TRBD1, as called in the table, went unchecked against the DNA. TRBV21-1 has pseudogene status. The CDR3 extends over 13 amino acids. The CDR3 nucleotides read TGTGCCAGCAGCCCCGGACAGACGCTATTTCAGTACTTC. Translated: CASSPGQTLFQYF.